This T cell receptor beta chain was observed in a study of STAT5B mutations in CD4+ large granular lymphocyte leukemia. Study-wide background: Among healthy donors, a particular HLA allele went with more CDR3 'QG' motifs. Study-level points and caveats: Higher CD4+ than CD8+ T-LGLL clonality might reflect small sample size. No patients shared main leukemic clonotypes, though roughly 25% appeared at low frequency elsewhere.

The count of this clone is one. Its antigen is still unknown. The method was immunoSEQ multiplex PCR; TCRdb's version includes in-frame clones alone and lacks a portion of them. The repertoire includes 28,000 or so clones, just under 80% of them detected once, and 1.1% sits in the top ten. This receptor was identified in a human donor in good health. The specimen sequenced was CD4+ T cells from blood buffy coats.

CDR3 residues: CASRQTGHEQFF. The CDR3 nucleotides are TGTGCCAGCAGGCAGACCGGCCATGAGCAGTTCTTC. V gene TRBV28 combines with J gene TRBJ2-1; no clear D gene. V lost 6 bases and J lost 8, with 11 bases in between. Per the germline V gene, CDR1 is MDHEN and CDR2 is SYDVKM. The CDR3 consists of 12 residues.